The present TCR beta chain was sequenced within a study of blood T cell repertoires in COVID-19. The wider study: PBMCs, B-cell-depleted T cells, or T cells provided the cDNA or gDNA that made up the material.

As processed by the authors: The assay estimated nucleated cells by amplifying reference gene primers. Libraries were prepared by immunoSEQ multiplex PCR; TCRdb keeps only in-frame clonotypes and omits some of them. V and J calls plus clone size are reproduced from that table; the DNA served to infer D and trimming. Of roughly 160,000 clones in the sample, approximately 88% are singletons; the top ten hold less than 5%. V was pared by 4 bases and J by 0 bases, with 4 bases of the junction left unmatched. This CDR3 spans 18 amino acids. CDR1 is SGHTA and CDR2 is FQGNSA in the germline V gene. The chain uses TRBV7-2 and TRBJ2-2, with 14 positions matching TRBD2. Input material: peripheral blood. This clonotype was obtained from a woman aged 60 to 75 who had recovered from COVID-19. CDR3 in DNA: TGTGCCAGCAGCTCGACTAGCGGGGGGGCCGCGAACACCGGGGAGCTGTTTTTT. It encodes CASSSTSGGAANTGELFF.